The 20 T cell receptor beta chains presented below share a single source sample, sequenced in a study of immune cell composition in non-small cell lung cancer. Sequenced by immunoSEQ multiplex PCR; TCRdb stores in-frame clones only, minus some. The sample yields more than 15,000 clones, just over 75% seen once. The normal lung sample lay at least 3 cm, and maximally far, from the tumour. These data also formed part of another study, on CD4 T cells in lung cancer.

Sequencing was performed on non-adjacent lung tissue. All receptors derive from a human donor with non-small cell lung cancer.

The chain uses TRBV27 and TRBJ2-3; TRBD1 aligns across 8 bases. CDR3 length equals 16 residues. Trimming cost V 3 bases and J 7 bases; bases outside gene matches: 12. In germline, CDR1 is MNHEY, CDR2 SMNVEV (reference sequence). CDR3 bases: TGTGCCAGCAGTTTCCGGGACAGGAAGGGGCTACATACGCAGTATTTT. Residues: CASSFRDRKGLHTQYF.

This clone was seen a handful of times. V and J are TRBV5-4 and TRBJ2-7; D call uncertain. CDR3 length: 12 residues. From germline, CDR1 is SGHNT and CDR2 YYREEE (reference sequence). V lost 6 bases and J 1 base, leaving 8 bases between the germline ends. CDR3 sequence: CASIELSYEQYF. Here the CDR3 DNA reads TGTGCCAGCATAGAGCTTTCCTACGAGCAGTACTTC.

DNA for the CDR3: TGTGCCAGCAGCTTAGACTCCACTGAAGCTTTCTTT. It codes for CASSLDSTEAFF. V and J are TRBV11-3 and TRBJ1-1; D remains ambiguous. From germline, CDR1 is SGHNT and CDR2 YENEEA. There are 12 residues in the CDR3. V lost 0 bases and J 4 bases, leaving 3 bases between the germline ends.

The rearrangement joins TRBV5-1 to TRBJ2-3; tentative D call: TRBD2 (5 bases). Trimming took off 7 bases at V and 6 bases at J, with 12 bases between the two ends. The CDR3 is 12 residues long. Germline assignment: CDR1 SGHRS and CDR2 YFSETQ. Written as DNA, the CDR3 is TGCGCCAGCGGACCGAGGGCCGATACGCAGTATTTT. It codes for CASGPRADTQYF.

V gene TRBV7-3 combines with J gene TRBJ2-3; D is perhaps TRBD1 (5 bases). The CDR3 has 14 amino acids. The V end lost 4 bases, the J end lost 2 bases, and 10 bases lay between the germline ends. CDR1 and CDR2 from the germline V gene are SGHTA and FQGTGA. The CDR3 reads CASSSVGLTDTQYF. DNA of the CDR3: TGTGCCAGCAGCTCGGTGGGGCTCACAGATACGCAGTATTTT.

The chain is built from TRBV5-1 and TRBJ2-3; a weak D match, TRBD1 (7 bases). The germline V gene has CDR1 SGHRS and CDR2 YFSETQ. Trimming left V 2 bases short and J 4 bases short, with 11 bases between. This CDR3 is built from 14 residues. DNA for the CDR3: TGCGCCAGCAGCTTCGGAGGGGGCGCAGATACGCAGTATTTT. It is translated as CASSFGGGADTQYF.

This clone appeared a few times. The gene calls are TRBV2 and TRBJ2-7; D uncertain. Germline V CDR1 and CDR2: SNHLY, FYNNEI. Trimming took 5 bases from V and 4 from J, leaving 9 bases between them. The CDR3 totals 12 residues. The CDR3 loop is CASSLGLYEQYF. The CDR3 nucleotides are TGTGCCAGCAGTTTGGGGTTGTACGAGCAGTACTTC.

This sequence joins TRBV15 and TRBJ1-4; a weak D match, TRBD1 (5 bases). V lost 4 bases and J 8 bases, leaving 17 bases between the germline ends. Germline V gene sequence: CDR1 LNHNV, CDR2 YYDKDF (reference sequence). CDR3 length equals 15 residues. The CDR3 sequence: CATSKSNPGGEKLFF. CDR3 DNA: TGTGCCACCAGCAAATCTAACCCGGGGGGAGAAAAACTGTTTTTT.

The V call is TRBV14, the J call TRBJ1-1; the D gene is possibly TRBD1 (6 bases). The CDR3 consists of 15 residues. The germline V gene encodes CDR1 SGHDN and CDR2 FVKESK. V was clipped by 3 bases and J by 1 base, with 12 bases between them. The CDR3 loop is CASSQMGGRNTEAFF. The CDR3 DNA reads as TGTGCCAGCAGCCAGATGGGGGGGCGGAACACTGAAGCTTTCTTT.

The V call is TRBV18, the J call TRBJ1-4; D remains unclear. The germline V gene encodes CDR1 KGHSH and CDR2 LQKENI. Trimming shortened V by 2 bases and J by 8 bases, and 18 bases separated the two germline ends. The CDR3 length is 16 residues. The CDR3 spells CASSPMSGLRSEKLFF. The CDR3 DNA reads TGTGCCAGCTCACCAATGAGCGGACTCCGGAGCGAAAAACTGTTTTTT.

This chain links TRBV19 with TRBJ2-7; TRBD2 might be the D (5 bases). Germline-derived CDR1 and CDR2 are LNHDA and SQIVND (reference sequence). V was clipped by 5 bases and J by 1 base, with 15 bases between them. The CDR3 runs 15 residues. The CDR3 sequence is CASSRGLVESYEQYF. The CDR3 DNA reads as TGTGCCAGTAGTCGAGGACTGGTCGAATCCTACGAGCAGTACTTC.

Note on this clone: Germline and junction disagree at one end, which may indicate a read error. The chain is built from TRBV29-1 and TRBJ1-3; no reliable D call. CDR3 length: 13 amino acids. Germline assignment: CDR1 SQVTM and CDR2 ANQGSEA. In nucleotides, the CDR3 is TGCAGCGTTGGGTCTAGCTCTGGAAGCACCATATATTTT. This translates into CSVGSSSGSTIYF.

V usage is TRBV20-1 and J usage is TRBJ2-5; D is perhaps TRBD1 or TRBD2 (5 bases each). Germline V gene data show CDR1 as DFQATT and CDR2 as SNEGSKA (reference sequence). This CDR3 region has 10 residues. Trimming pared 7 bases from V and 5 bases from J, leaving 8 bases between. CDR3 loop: CSVGTETQYF. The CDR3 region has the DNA TGCAGTGTAGGGACGGAGACCCAGTACTTC.

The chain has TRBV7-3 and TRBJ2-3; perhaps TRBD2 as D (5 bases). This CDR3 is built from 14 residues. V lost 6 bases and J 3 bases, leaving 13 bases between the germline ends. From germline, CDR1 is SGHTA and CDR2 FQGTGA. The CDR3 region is CASSSDPTTDTQYF. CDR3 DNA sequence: TGTGCCAGCAGTAGCGACCCTACTACAGATACGCAGTATTTT.

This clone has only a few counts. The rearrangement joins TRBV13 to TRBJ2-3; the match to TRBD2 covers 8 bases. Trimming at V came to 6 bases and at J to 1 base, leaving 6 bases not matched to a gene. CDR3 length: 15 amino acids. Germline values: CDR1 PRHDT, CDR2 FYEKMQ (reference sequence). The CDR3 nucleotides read TGTGCCAGCAGTAATAGCGGGGTGGGCACAGATACGCAGTATTTT. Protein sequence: CASSNSGVGTDTQYF. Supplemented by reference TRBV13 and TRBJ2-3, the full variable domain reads AAGVIQSPRHLIKEKRETATLKCYPIPRHDTVYWYQQGPGQDPQFLISFYEKMQSDKGSIPDRFSAQQFSDYHSELNMSSLELGDSALYFCASSNSGVGTDTQYFGPGTRLTVL.

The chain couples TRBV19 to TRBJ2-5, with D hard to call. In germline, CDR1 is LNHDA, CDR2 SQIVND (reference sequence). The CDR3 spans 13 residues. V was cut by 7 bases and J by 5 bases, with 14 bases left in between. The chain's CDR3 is CASTRRARETQYF. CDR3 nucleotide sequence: TGTGCCAGTACCCGACGGGCGCGGGAGACCCAGTACTTC.

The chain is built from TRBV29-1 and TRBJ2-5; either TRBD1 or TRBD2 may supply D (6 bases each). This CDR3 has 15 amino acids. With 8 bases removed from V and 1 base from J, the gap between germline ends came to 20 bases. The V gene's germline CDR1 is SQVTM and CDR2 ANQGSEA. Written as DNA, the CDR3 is TGCAGCCATAAAGCCGGGGGCGGATTCCAAGAGACCCAGTACTTC. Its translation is CSHKAGGGFQETQYF.

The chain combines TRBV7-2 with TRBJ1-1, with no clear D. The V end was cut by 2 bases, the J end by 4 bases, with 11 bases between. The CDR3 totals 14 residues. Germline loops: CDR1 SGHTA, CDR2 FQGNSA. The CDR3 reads CASSLYDGLTEAFF. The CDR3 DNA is TGTGCCAGCAGCTTATACGACGGGCTCACTGAAGCTTTCTTT. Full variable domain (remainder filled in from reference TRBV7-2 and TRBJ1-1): GAGVSQSPSNKVTEKGKDVELRCDPISGHTALYWYRQSLGQGLEFLIYFQGNSAPDKSGLPSDRFSAERTGGSVSTLTIQRTQQEDSAVYLCASSLYDGLTEAFFGQGTRLTVV.

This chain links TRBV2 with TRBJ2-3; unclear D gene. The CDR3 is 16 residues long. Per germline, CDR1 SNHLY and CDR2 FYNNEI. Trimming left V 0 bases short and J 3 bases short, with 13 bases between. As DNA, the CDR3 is TGTGCCAGCAGTGAAGCCGCTCGTTCCACTACAGATACGCAGTATTTT. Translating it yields CASSEAARSTTDTQYF.

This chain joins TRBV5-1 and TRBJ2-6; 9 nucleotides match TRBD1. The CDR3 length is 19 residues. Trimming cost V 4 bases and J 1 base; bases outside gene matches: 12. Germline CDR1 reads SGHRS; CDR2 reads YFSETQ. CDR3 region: CASSGGQGTASSGANVLTF. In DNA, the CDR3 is TGCGCCAGCAGCGGGGGACAGGGAACCGCCTCTTCTGGGGCCAACGTCCTGACTTTC.